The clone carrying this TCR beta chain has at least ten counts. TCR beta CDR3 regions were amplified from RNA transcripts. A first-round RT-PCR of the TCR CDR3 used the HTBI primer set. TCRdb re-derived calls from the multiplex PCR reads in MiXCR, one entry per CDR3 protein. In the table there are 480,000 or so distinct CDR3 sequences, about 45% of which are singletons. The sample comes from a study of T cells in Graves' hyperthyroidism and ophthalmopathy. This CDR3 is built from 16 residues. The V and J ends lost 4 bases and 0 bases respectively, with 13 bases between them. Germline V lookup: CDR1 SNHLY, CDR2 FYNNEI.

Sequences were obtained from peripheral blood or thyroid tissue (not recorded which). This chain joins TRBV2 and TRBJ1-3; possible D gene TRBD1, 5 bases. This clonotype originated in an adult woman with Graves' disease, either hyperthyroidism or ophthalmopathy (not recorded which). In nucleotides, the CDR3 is TGTGCCAGCAGTGTCCACAGGTTAGACTCTGGAAACACCATATATTTT. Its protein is CASSVHRLDSGNTIYF. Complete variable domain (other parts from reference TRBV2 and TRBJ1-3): EPEVTQTPSHQVTQMGQEVILRCVPISNHLYFYWYRQILGQKVEFLVSFYNNEISEKSEIFDDQFSVERPDGSNFTLKIRSTKLEDSAMYFCASSVHRLDSGNTIYFGEGSWLTVV.